These T cell receptor beta chains were read from a single sample in a study of shared clonotypes between healthy human individuals. Clones were read by immunoSEQ multiplex PCR, and TCRdb kept only the in-frame ones, dropping some. The sample contains some 2 million clones, 85% to 95% of which appear only once. The sequenced material came from naive CD4+ T cells sorted from blood. Receptors originate from a man between 18 and 35 years old in good health. Both conserved end residues are part of each CDR3. D genes are given only for firm matches. Not all rows give a size; the values are once, few, many and, for expanded clones, a class.

v_call	d_call	j_call	clone_size	cdr3_length	cdr3_nt	cdr3_aa
TRBV18	NA	TRBJ2-2	NA	14	TGTGCCAGCTCTCCGGGACAGAACACCGGGGAGCTGTTTTTT	CASSPGQNTGELFF
TRBV6-5	NA	TRBJ2-5	NA	16	TGTGCCAGCAGTTACTCGTGGCTAGCTGGGGTAGAGACCCAGTACTTC	CASSYSWLAGVETQYF
TRBV6-6	TRBD2	TRBJ2-2	NA	15	TGTGCCAGCAGTTTTAGCGGGTCCTACACCGGGGAGCTGTTTTTT	CASSFSGSYTGELFF
TRBV7-9	NA	TRBJ2-3	NA	18	TGTGCCAGCAGCCGTGGGGTAGCGGAGCCATTTAGCACAGATACGCAGTATTTT	CASSRGVAEPFSTDTQYF
TRBV5-1	NA	TRBJ2-7	NA	12	TGCGCCAGCAGCTTGCCGGCCTACGAGCAGTACTTC	CASSLPAYEQYF
TRBV19	TRBD2	TRBJ2-1	NA	15	TGTGCCAGTAGTCCGGGGACTAGCGGCCGGGGTGAGCAGTTCTTC	CASSPGTSGRGEQFF
TRBV7-9	NA	TRBJ2-1	NA	15	TGTGCCAGCAGCTTAGTAGGGCAGGCAGGCAATGAGCAGTTCTTC	CASSLVGQAGNEQFF
TRBV5-1	NA	TRBJ1-5	NA	14	TGCGCCAGCAGCTTGGGGGCAGCTGATCAGCCCCAGCATTTT	CASSLGAADQPQHF
TRBV30	TRBD2	TRBJ2-1	NA	15	TGTGCCTGGAGTTTCGGGACTAGCCCGAACAATGAGCAGTTCTTC	CAWSFGTSPNNEQFF
TRBV4-1	NA	TRBJ1-1	NA	15	TGCGCCAGCAGCCAAGTTTTGGGTGGGCCCACAGGAGCTTTCTTT	CASSQVLGGPTGAFF
TRBV28	NA	TRBJ1-1	NA	13	TGTGCCAGCAGTTGGACGGCGAACACTGAAGCTTTCTTT	CASSWTANTEAFF
TRBV14	NA	TRBJ2-3	NA	15	TGTGCCAGCAGCCAAGTAGCTGGTCTCACAGATACGCAGTATTTT	CASSQVAGLTDTQYF
TRBV19	NA	TRBJ2-1	NA	15	TGTGCCAGTAGTATAGGGTCCGGCACTCACAATGAGCAGTTCTTC	CASSIGSGTHNEQFF
TRBV7-9	NA	TRBJ1-1	NA	15	TGTGCCAGCAGCTTAACGGGTGGGGCTGGCACTGAAGCTTTCTTT	CASSLTGGAGTEAFF
TRBV10-3	NA	TRBJ2-1	NA	15	TGTGCCATCAGCCCCCAGGGCACGGGAACGAATGAGCAGTTCTTC	CAISPQGTGTNEQFF
TRBV18	NA	TRBJ2-5	NA	13	TGTGCCAGCTCACCGGGGTCTGTCGAGACCCAGTACTTC	CASSPGSVETQYF
TRBV18	TRBD1	TRBJ1-5	NA	15	TGTGCCAGCTCACTAGAGGGGGCGTCCAATCAGCCCCAGCATTTT	CASSLEGASNQPQHF
TRBV19	NA	TRBJ1-5	NA	15	TGTGCCAGTAGTAGTGGGGCGGCTAGCAATCAGCCCCAGCATTTT	CASSSGAASNQPQHF
TRBV11-2	NA	TRBJ2-5	NA	13	TGTGCCAGCAGCCCAGGGGCTCAAGAGACCCAGTACTTC	CASSPGAQETQYF
TRBV28	TRBD1	TRBJ1-2	NA	14	TGTGCCAGCAGTTTACCCGTAAACGACAGGGATTCCACCTTC	CASSLPVNDRDSTF
TRBV5-4	NA	TRBJ2-2	NA	12	TGTGCCAGCACCTGGGGCGCCGGGGAGCTGTTTTTT	CASTWGAGELFF
TRBV10-3	NA	TRBJ2-3	once	16	TGTGCCATCAGACCCCCCGGGCCTCAGGGCCCAGATACGCAGTATTTT	CAIRPPGPQGPDTQYF
TRBV10-1	NA	TRBJ2-2	NA	14	TGCGCCAGCAGTGATGGCCCGGGCACCGGGGAGCTGTTTTTT	CASSDGPGTGELFF
TRBV13	TRBD1	TRBJ2-7	NA	15	TGTGCCAGCAGCTTATCCGGGACAGCACTCTACGAGCAGTACTTC	CASSLSGTALYEQYF
TRBV7-6	NA	TRBJ2-3	NA	16	TGTGCCAGCAGCTTATCCGGGGCATTGAGCACAGATACGCAGTATTTT	CASSLSGALSTDTQYF
TRBV27	TRBD1	TRBJ2-1	once	14	TGTGCCAGCCAGGGGGCCTCCTCCTACAATGAGCAGTTCTTC	CASQGASSYNEQFF
TRBV6-5	NA	TRBJ1-6	few	14	TGTGCCAGCAGGCAGGGACGCTATAATTCACCCCTCCACTTT	CASRQGRYNSPLHF
TRBV6-6	TRBD1	TRBJ2-7	NA	16	TGTGCCAGCAGTTACCCGGGGACAGGGAGGCAGCGGGAGCAGTACTTC	CASSYPGTGRQREQYF
TRBV10-3	TRBD2	TRBJ2-2	NA	14	TGTGCCATCATGGGAGGGCCGAACACCGGGGAGCTGTTTTTT	CAIMGGPNTGELFF
TRBV7-9	NA	TRBJ1-3	NA	13	TGTGCCAGCAGCTTAGCGCCGAGAAACACCATATATTTT	CASSLAPRNTIYF
TRBV6-1	NA	TRBJ1-1	NA	13	TGTGCCAGCACGGCTATTACCAACACTGAAGCTTTCTTT	CASTAITNTEAFF
TRBV5-1	NA	TRBJ2-7	NA	15	TGCGCCAGCAGCCAGGTTCGACAGACCTACGGGGAGCAGTACTTC	CASSQVRQTYGEQYF
TRBV10-1	TRBD1	TRBJ1-1	NA	14	TGCGCCAGCGGACAGGGACCTTTGAACACTGAAGCTTTCTTT	CASGQGPLNTEAFF
TRBV5-4	NA	TRBJ1-1	once	13	TGTGCCAGCAGCTTGGGACCTCGGGATGAAGCTTTCTTT	CASSLGPRDEAFF
TRBV7-8	TRBD2	TRBJ2-3	NA	19	TGTGCCAGCAGCTTAGGGGTCCTAGCGGGAGGGGGGTACGCAGATACGCAGTATTTT	CASSLGVLAGGGYADTQYF
TRBV5-1	NA	TRBJ2-7	NA	16	TGCGCCAGCAGCCCCGTGTCGGCAGCGGAAAGCTACGAGCAGTACTTC	CASSPVSAAESYEQYF
TRBV6-1	NA	TRBJ1-6	NA	16	TGTGCCAGCAGTGAGAGGACAGCAAAAATTCATTCACCCCTCCACTTT	CASSERTAKIHSPLHF
TRBV5-6	TRBD2	TRBJ2-7	NA	15	TGTGCCAGCAGCCCCCCGGGGGGGGGTCGCTACGAGCAGTACTTC	CASSPPGGGRYEQYF
TRBV25-1	NA	TRBJ1-4	NA	14	TGTGCCAGTGGGACCGACAGGACTAATGAAAAACTGTTTTTT	CASGTDRTNEKLFF
TRBV5-1	NA	TRBJ1-6	NA	15	TGTGCCAGCAGCCAGGAATCCTGGGGGATAGGGGCCCTCCACTTT	CASSQESWGIGALHF
TRBV5-1	TRBD2	TRBJ2-1	few	16	TGCGCCAGCAGCTTGGCCACTAGCGGGCCATACAATGAGCAGTTCTTC	CASSLATSGPYNEQFF
TRBV30	NA	TRBJ1-1	NA	12	TGTGCCTGGACAGGTACGAACACTGAAGCTTTCTTT	CAWTGTNTEAFF
TRBV14	NA	TRBJ2-7	NA	16	TGTGCCAGCAGCCAAGAGGGATGGTTTCTCCCCTACGAGCAGTACTTC	CASSQEGWFLPYEQYF
TRBV27	NA	TRBJ2-2	NA	18	TGTGCCAGCAGTTTACCCCCCGGTGGCAGGGCGGACACCGGGGAGCTGTTTTTT	CASSLPPGGRADTGELFF
TRBV30	NA	TRBJ2-1	NA	15	TGTGCCTGGAGTGCGCCCCTGAGCTCCTACAATGAGCAGTTCTTC	CAWSAPLSSYNEQFF
TRBV5-8	NA	TRBJ2-4	NA	14	TGTGCCAGCAGCTTGGTTTTAACGTCGGACATTCAGTACTTC	CASSLVLTSDIQYF
TRBV18	NA	TRBJ1-1	NA	19	TGTGCCAGCTCACCACCGTTTACATTGGGTCAGGGAAGTAGCACTGAAGCTTTCTTT	CASSPPFTLGQGSSTEAFF
TRBV28	TRBD1	TRBJ2-7	NA	13	TGTGCCAGCATCCGGGACAGGGGTTCCGAGCAGTACTTC	CASIRDRGSEQYF
TRBV19	TRBD2	TRBJ2-3	NA	14	TGTGCCAGTAGTTCCGGGAGGGTAGCAGATACGCAGTATTTT	CASSSGRVADTQYF
TRBV10-3	NA	TRBJ1-4	NA	16	TGTGCCATCAGTGAAAGAGGGGGGACCGCTAATGAAAAACTGTTTTTT	CAISERGGTANEKLFF